Below are 12 T cell receptor beta chains sequenced from a single sample in a study of blood T cell repertoires in COVID-19. Using immunoSEQ multiplex PCR, the repertoire was profiled, and TCRdb retains in-frame clones only, with some absent. The data contain about 470,000 clones, around 90% of them singletons. The sequencing sample was made of PBMCs or T cells enriched from blood (not recorded which). The origin of the receptors is a woman aged 18 to 35 who had recovered from COVID-19.

The chain combines TRBV29-1 with TRBJ1-6; D call uncertain. This CDR3 is built from 13 residues. CDR1 is SQVTM and CDR2 is ANQGSEA in the germline V gene. V lost 0 bases to trimming and J lost 7 bases, with 7 bases between them. The CDR3 DNA reads TGCAGCGTTGAAGAGAGTGCGAATTCACCCCTCCACTTT. This codes for CSVEESANSPLHF.

The chain links TRBV28 to TRBJ1-2, with a tentative D call TRBD1 (5 bases). From germline, CDR1 is MDHEN and CDR2 SYDVKM. Trimming removed 6 bases at V and 3 bases at J, with 23 bases between. The CDR3 covers 17 residues. The CDR3 nucleotides read TGTGCCAGCAGGGTCGTTGGGGCCACCTGGCGATACTATGGCTACACCTTC. Its translation is CASRVVGATWRYYGYTF.

The table lists this clone with a few counts. The chain joins TRBV6-5 to TRBJ1-2, with 9 nucleotides matching TRBD1. V lost 2 bases, J lost 8 bases, and 3 bases stayed unmatched. Germline CDR1 and CDR2: MNHEY and SVGAGI. The CDR3 is made up of 13 amino acids. The CDR3 region is CASSYRQGEGYTF. DNA of the CDR3: TGTGCCAGCAGTTACCGACAGGGGGAAGGCTACACCTTC.

V usage is TRBV6-5 and J usage is TRBJ1-1; D not resolved. The germline V and J ends were trimmed by 6 bases and 4 bases, with 6 bases remaining between them. Germline values: CDR1 MNHEY, CDR2 SVGAGI. The CDR3 is 11 amino acids. The CDR3 DNA follows: TGTGCCAGCAGCTCTGTCACTGAAGCTTTCTTT. Its protein is CASSSVTEAFF.

V and J are TRBV5-1 and TRBJ1-1; D not resolved. The CDR3 loop spans 15 amino acids. Trimming removed 10 bases from V and 1 base from J, with 20 bases in between. In germline, CDR1 is SGHRS, CDR2 YFSETQ. In DNA, the CDR3 is TGCGCCTCCTCAGAAGTGTCCGATGGGAACACTGAAGCTTTCTTT. This sequence encodes CASSEVSDGNTEAFF.

In its sample, this clone was seen once. The rearrangement uses TRBV5-1 and TRBJ1-2, with TRBD1 matching over 7 bases. Germline V CDR1 and CDR2: SGHRS, YFSETQ. The CDR3 loop spans 15 amino acids. V lost 0 bases, J lost 4 bases, and 6 bases stayed unmatched. For the CDR3, the DNA is TGCGCCAGCAGCTTGGTGTGGAGGGGGCTCTATGGCTACACCTTC. Translating it yields CASSLVWRGLYGYTF.

The genes are TRBV7-3 and TRBJ1-1, with TRBD1 as a possible D gene (5 bases). V gave up 2 bases and J gave up 3 bases, with 7 bases separating them. The CDR3 length is 13 residues. Germline CDR1 is SGHTA and CDR2 is FQGTGA. In DNA, the CDR3 is TGTGCCAGCAGCTTACAACAGGACACTGAAGCTTTCTTT. Its protein product is CASSLQQDTEAFF.

The chain links TRBV28 to TRBJ1-1; D is undetermined. Germline V gives CDR1 MDHEN, CDR2 SYDVKM. CDR3 length: 13 residues. V lost 6 bases and J lost 5, with 13 bases in between. The CDR3 is CASSHPSGTEAFF. CDR3 sequence (DNA): TGTGCCAGCAGCCACCCATCGGGGACTGAAGCTTTCTTT.

Points on this clone: Within the sample, other DNA sequences also encode this same CDR3. The J gene is TRBJ1-5, the V gene TRBV10-3; D might be TRBD1 (5 bases). CDR1 is ENHRY, CDR2 SYGVKD, per germline. The CDR3 extends over 14 amino acids. Trimming took off 0 bases at V and 5 bases at J, with 8 bases between the two ends. The CDR3 sequence: CAISESGGDQPQHF. CDR3 bases: TGTGCCATCAGTGAGTCGGGGGGGGATCAGCCCCAGCATTTT.

The J gene is TRBJ2-1, the V gene TRBV25-1; no reliable D call. The CDR3 spans 15 residues. The germline CDR1 and CDR2 sequences are MGHDK and SYGVNS. The germline V and J ends were trimmed by 1 base and 6 bases, with 13 bases remaining between them. As DNA, the CDR3 is TGTGCCAGCAGTGAATCGGCCTGGGCCCCCAATGAGCAGTTCTTC. As protein: CASSESAWAPNEQFF.

J is TRBJ2-1 and V is TRBV7-2; TRBD1 matches 7 bases. Germline trimming cut 4 bases from V and 12 bases from J; bases unmatched to any gene: 12. Germline values: CDR1 SGHTA, CDR2 FQGNSA. This CDR3 contains 14 residues. The CDR3 spells CASSSSTGTVGQFF. The CDR3 region has the DNA TGTGCCAGCAGCTCCTCAACCGGGACAGTGGGGCAGTTCTTC. Together with reference TRBV7-2 and TRBJ2-1, the CDR3 gives the full variable domain: GAGVSQSPSNKVTEKGKDVELRCDPISGHTALYWYRQSLGQGLEFLIYFQGNSAPDKSGLPSDRFSAERTGGSVSTLTIQRTQQEDSAVYLCASSSSTGTVGQFFGPGTRLTVL.

This chain connects TRBV2 to TRBJ2-1; D gene uncertain. This CDR3 is built from 16 residues. Germline V CDR1 and CDR2: SNHLY, FYNNEI. Deletions cut 1 base from V and 4 bases from J, with 14 bases between. The chain's CDR3 is CASSEGSIRLYNEQFF. The CDR3 DNA reads as TGTGCCAGCAGTGAAGGGAGTATACGGCTTTACAATGAGCAGTTCTTC.